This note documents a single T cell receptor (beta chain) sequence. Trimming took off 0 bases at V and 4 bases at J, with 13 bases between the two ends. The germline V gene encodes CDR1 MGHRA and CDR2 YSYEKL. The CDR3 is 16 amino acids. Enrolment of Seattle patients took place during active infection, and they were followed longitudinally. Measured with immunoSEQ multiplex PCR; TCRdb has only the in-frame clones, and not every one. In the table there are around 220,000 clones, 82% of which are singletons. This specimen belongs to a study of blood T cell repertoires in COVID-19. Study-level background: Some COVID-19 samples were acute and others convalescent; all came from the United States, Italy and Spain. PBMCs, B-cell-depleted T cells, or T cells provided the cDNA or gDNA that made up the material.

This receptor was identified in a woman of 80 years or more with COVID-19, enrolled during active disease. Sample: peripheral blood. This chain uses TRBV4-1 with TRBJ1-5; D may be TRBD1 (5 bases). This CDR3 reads CASSQEGGRGNQPQHF. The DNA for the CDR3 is TGCGCCAGCAGCCAAGAAGGAGGGAGGGGTAATCAGCCCCAGCATTTT.